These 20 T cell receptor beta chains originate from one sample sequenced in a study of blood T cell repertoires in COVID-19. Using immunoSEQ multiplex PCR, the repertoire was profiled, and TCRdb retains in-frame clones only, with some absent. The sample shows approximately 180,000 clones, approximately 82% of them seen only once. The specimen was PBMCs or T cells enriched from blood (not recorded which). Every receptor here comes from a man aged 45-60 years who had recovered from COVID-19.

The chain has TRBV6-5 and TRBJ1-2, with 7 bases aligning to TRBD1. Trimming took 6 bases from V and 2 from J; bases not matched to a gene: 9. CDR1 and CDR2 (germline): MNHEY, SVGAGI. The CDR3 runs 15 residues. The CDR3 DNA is TGTGCCAGCAGCAAGCAAGGGGGCTACAACTATGGCTACACCTTC. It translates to CASSKQGGYNYGYTF.

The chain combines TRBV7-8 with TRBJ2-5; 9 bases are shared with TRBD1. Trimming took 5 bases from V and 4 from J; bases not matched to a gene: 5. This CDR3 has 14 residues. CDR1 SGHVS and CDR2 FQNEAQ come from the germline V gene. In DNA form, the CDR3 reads TGTGCCAGCAGCACGCCGGGACAGGGAGAGACCCAGTACTTC. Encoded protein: CASSTPGQGETQYF.

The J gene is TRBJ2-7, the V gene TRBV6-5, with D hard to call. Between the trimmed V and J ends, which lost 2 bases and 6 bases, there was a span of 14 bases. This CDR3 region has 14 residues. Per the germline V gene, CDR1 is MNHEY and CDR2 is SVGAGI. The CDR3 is CASSYAPAASEQYF. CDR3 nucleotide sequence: TGTGCCAGCAGTTACGCACCAGCAGCGTCCGAGCAGTACTTC.

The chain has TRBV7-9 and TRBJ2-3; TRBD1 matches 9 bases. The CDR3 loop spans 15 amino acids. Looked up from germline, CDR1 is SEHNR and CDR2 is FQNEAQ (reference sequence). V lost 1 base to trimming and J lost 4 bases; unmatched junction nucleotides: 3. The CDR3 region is CASSLGDREADTQYF. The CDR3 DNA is TGTGCCAGCAGCTTAGGGGACAGGGAAGCAGATACGCAGTATTTT.

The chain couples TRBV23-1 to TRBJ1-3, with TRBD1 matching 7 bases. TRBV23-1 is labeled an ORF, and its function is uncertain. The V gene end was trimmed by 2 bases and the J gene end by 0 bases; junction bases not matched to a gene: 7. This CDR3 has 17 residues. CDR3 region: CASSQPGQTLSGNTIYF. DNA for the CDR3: TGCGCCAGCAGTCAACCGGGACAGACGCTCTCTGGAAACACCATATATTTT.

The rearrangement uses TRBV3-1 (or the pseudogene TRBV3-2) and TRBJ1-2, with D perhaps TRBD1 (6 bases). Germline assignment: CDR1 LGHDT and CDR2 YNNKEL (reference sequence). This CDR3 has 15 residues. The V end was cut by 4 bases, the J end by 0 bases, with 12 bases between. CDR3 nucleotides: TGTGCCAGCAGCCCGCGGACAGACACTAACTATGGCTACACCTTC. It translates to CASSPRTDTNYGYTF.

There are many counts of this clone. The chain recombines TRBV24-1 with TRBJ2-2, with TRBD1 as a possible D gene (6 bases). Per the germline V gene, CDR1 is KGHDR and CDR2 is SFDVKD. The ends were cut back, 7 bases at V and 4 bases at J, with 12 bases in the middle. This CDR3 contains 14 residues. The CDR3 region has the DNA TGTGCCACCAGAGGGGGTCGGGGCACCGGGGAGCTGTTTTTT. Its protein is CATRGGRGTGELFF.

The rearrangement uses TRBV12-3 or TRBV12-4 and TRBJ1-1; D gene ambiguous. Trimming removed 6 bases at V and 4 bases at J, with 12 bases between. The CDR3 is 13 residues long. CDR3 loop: CASRLSGSTEAFF. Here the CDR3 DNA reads TGTGCCAGCAGATTATCAGGAAGCACTGAAGCTTTCTTT.

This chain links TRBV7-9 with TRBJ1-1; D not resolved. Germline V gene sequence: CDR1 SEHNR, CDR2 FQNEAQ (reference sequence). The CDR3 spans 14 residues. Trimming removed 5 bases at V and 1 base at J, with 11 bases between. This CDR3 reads CASSQAQRNTEAFF. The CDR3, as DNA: TGTGCCAGCAGCCAAGCGCAGAGGAACACTGAAGCTTTCTTT.

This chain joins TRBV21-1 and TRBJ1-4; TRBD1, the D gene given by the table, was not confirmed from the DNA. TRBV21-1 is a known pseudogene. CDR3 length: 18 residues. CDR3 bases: TGTGCCAGCTACCCAGATATCGACAGAACTGCAACTAATGAAAAACTGTTTTTT. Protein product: CASYPDIDRTATNEKLFF.

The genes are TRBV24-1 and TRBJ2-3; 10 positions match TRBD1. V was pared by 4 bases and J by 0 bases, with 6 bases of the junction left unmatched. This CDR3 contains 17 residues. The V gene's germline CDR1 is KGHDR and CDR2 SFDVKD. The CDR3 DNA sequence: TGTGCCACCAGTGACCCGAGGACAGGGGGTAGCACAGATACGCAGTATTTT. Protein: CATSDPRTGGSTDTQYF.

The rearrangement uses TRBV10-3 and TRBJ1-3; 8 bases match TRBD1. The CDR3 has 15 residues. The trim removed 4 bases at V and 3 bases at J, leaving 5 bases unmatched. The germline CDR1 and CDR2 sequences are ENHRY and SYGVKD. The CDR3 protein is CAISAGTGGGNTIYF. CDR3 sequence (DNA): TGTGCCATCAGTGCAGGGACAGGAGGTGGAAACACCATATATTTT.

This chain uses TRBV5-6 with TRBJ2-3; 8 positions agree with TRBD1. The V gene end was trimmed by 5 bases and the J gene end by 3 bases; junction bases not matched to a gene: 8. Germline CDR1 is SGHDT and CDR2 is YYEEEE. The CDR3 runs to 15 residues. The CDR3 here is CASSKVGQATDTQYF. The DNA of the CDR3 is TGTGCCAGCAGTAAAGTGGGACAGGCGACAGATACGCAGTATTTT.

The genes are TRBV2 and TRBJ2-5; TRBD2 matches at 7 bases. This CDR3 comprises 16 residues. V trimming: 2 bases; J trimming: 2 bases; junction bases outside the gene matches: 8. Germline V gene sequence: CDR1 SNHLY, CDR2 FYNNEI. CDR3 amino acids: CASSETGSGVQETQYF. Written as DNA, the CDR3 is TGTGCCAGCAGTGAAACGGGGAGCGGGGTACAAGAGACCCAGTACTTC. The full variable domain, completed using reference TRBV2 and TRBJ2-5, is EPEVTQTPSHQVTQMGQEVILRCVPISNHLYFYWYRQILGQKVEFLVSFYNNEISEKSEIFDDQFSVERPDGSNFTLKIRSTKLEDSAMYFCASSETGSGVQETQYFGPGTRLLVL.

CDR3 region: CATSDGSYEAFF. The CDR3 DNA reads TGTGCCACCAGTGATGGCAGTTATGAAGCTTTCTTT. This rearrangement joins TRBV24-1 to TRBJ1-1; D gene unclear. This CDR3 region has 12 residues. From germline, CDR1 is KGHDR and CDR2 SFDVKD. Deletions cut 3 bases from V and 7 bases from J, with 8 bases between.

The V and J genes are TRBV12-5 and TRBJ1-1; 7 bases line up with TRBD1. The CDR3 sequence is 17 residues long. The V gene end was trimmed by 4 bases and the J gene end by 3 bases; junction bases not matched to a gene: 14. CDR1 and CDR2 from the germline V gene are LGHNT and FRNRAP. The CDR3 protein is CASGYLSTGQWYTEAFF. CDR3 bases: TGTGCTAGTGGTTACCTCTCGACAGGGCAGTGGTACACTGAAGCTTTCTTT.

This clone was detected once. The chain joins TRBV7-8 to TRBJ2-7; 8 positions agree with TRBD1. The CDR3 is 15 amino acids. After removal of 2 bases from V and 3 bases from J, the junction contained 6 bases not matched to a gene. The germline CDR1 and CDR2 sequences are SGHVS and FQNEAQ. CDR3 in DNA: TGTGCCAGCAGCTTAATACCCAGGGGGCTCTACGAGCAGTACTTC. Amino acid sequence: CASSLIPRGLYEQYF.

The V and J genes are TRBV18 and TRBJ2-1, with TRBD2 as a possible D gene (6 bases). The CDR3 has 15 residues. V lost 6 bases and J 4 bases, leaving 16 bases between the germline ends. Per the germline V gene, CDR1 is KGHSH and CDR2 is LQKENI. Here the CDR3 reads CASSHSTGGYNEQFF. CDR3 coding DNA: TGTGCCAGCTCCCACTCTACCGGGGGTTACAATGAGCAGTTCTTC. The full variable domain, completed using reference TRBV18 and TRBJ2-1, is NAGVMQNPRHLVRRRGQEARLRCSPMKGHSHVYWYRQLPEEGLKFMVYLQKENIIDESGMPKERFSAEFPKEGPSILRIQQVVRGDSAAYFCASSHSTGGYNEQFFGPGTRLTVL.

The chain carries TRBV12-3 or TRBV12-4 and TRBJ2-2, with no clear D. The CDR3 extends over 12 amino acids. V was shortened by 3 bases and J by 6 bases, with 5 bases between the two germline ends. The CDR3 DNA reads TGTGCCAGCAGTTTTGGCCCCGGGGAGCTGTTTTTT. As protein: CASSFGPGELFF.

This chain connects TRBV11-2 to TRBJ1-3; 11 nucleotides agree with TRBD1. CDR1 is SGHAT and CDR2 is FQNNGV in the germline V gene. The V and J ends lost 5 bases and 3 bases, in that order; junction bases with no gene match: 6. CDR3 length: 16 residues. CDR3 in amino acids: CASSPGDRGNGNTIYF. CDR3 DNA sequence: TGTGCCAGCAGCCCGGGGGACAGGGGGAATGGAAACACCATATATTTT.